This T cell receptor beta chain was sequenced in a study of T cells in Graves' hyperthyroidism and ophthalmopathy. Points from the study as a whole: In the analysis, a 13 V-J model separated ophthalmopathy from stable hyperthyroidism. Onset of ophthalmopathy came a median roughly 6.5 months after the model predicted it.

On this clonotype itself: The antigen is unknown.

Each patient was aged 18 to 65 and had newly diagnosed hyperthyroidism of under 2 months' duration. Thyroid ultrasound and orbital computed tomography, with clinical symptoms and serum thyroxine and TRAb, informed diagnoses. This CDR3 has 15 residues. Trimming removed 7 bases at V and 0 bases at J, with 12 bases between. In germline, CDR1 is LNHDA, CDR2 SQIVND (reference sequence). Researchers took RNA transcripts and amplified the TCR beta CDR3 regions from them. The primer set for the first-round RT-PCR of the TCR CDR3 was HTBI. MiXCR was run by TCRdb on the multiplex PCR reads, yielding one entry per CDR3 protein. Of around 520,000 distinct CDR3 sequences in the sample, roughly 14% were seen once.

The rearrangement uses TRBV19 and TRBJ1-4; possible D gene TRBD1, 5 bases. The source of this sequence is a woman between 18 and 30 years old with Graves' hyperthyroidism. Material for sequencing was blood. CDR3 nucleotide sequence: TGTGCCAGTACGCCGCAGACAGCAACTAATGAAAAACTGTTTTTT. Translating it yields CASTPQTATNEKLFF.